The 15 T cell receptor beta chains reported below all come from one sample, sequenced in a study of cytomegalovirus exposure and HLA in healthy donors. 60 Vbeta and 13 Jbeta primers were used in PCR. TCRdb's copy holds only in-frame clones and misses some; the assay was immunoSEQ multiplex PCR. The data contain approximately 210,000 clones, around four fifths of them singletons. The sequenced sample was PBMCs. Receptors were obtained from a woman between 40 and 55 years old in good health and CMV-seronegative.

This rearrangement joins TRBV5-4 to TRBJ2-1, with a possible D match to TRBD2 (6 bases). CDR1 and CDR2 from the germline V gene are SGHNT and YYREEE (reference sequence). The germline V and J ends were trimmed by 3 bases and 7 bases, with 17 bases remaining between them. The CDR3 consists of 15 residues. CDR3 DNA sequence: TGTGCCAGCAGCTCCCTGGGGGGAGCGAAAAATGAGCAGTTCTTC. It specifies CASSSLGGAKNEQFF.

The chain joins TRBV30 to TRBJ2-7; tentatively, D is TRBD2 (6 bases). This CDR3 region has 13 residues. CDR1 is GTSNPN, CDR2 SVGIG, per germline (reference sequence). Trimming shortened V by 5 bases and J by 6 bases, and 17 bases separated the two germline ends. The CDR3 DNA reads as TGTGCCTGGGCCCGACTAGTGTTTGGCGAGCAGTACTTC. Encoded protein: CAWARLVFGEQYF.

A single count supports this clone. The J gene is TRBJ1-2, the V gene TRBV7-2; TRBD1 agrees at 9 bases. CDR1 and CDR2 (germline): SGHTA, FQGNSA. Trimming removed 1 base from V and 8 bases from J; junction bases left unmatched: 11. CDR3 size: 16 residues. CDR3 protein: CASSLGGVRDRDGYTF. The CDR3 coding sequence is TGTGCCAGCAGCTTAGGGGGGGTCCGGGACAGGGACGGCTACACCTTC.

The chain employs TRBV19 and TRBJ2-2; TRBD2 is a possible D gene (6 bases). Trimming stripped 7 bases from V and 4 bases from J, with 16 bases between. This CDR3 comprises 15 residues. Germline values: CDR1 LNHDA, CDR2 SQIVND (reference sequence). The CDR3 reads CASKDYAIGTGELFF. For the CDR3, the DNA is TGTGCCAGTAAGGACTATGCGATAGGCACCGGGGAGCTGTTTTTT.

The J gene is TRBJ1-4, the V gene TRBV7-9, with 8 bases lining up with TRBD1. CDR1 is SEHNR and CDR2 is FQNEAQ in the germline V gene (reference sequence). J lost 4 bases, V lost 4 bases, and 5 bases had no gene match. The CDR3 loop spans 15 amino acids. In nucleotides, the CDR3 is TGTGCCAGCAGCTCCCGGGACAGGAGTAATGAAAAACTGTTTTTT. It is translated as CASSSRDRSNEKLFF.

This CDR3 reads CASRRQGGTDTQYF. For the CDR3, the DNA is TGTGCCAGCAGACGACAGGGGGGCACAGATACGCAGTATTTT. The J gene is TRBJ2-3, the V gene TRBV6-1; TRBD1 matches 9 bases. The CDR3 is 14 residues long. Germline trimming cut 6 bases from V and 1 base from J; bases unmatched to any gene: 2. The V gene's germline CDR1 is MNHNS and CDR2 SASEGT.

The chain carries TRBV14 and TRBJ1-1; D is uncertain. Germline loops: CDR1 SGHDN, CDR2 FVKESK. Trimming shortened V by 4 bases and J by 4 bases, and 19 bases separated the two germline ends. The CDR3 has 16 amino acids. CDR3 sequence reads: CASSLLRVRGVTEAFF. The CDR3 DNA reads as TGTGCCAGCAGCCTTCTAAGAGTCCGAGGTGTCACTGAAGCTTTCTTT.

The V gene is TRBV30, the J gene TRBJ1-1; D perhaps matches TRBD1 (6 bases). Germline V CDR1 and CDR2: GTSNPN, SVGIG (reference sequence). The CDR3 runs 15 residues. V was pared by 0 bases and J by 2 bases, with 13 bases between. This chain's CDR3 is CAWSVRQVKNTEAFF. The CDR3 DNA is TGTGCCTGGAGTGTACGACAGGTCAAAAACACTGAAGCTTTCTTT.

The DNA of the CDR3 is TGTGCCAGCAGTTACTCGAGGCCCGGCGATGAGCAGTTCTTC. Protein sequence: CASSYSRPGDEQFF. This rearrangement joins TRBV6-6 to TRBJ2-1, with no clear D. This CDR3 comprises 14 residues. V lost 0 bases and J lost 8, with 11 bases in between. CDR1 MNHNY and CDR2 SVGAGI come from the germline V gene (reference sequence).

This clone was seen once. V and J are TRBV20-1 and TRBJ2-7; D is uncertain. V was trimmed by 4 bases and J by 7 bases, leaving 11 bases between them. This CDR3 spans 11 amino acids. Germline V gene lookup returns CDR1 DFQATT and CDR2 SNEGSKA (reference sequence). In DNA, the CDR3 is TGCAGTGCTACCTTTCTCGGGGAGCAGTACTTC. Translation: CSATFLGEQYF.

The chain recombines TRBV7-6 with TRBJ2-3; 10 bases align to TRBD2. Germline CDR1 is SGHVS and CDR2 is FNYEAQ. The CDR3 has 17 residues. The trim removed 3 bases at V and 2 bases at J, leaving 8 bases unmatched. In DNA form, the CDR3 reads TGTGCCAGCAGCTTGTATCGACTAGCGGGTTACACAGATACGCAGTATTTT. Encoded protein: CASSLYRLAGYTDTQYF.

The chain is built from TRBV15 and TRBJ2-1, with TRBD2 matching 12 bases. Germline V CDR1 and CDR2: LNHNV, YYDKDF (reference sequence). This CDR3 is 15 amino acids long. Unmatched junction bases numbered 5, after V lost 3 bases and J lost 8 bases. The CDR3 here is CATSSRLAGEDEQFF. The CDR3 DNA reads as TGTGCCACCAGCAGCCGACTAGCGGGAGAGGATGAGCAGTTCTTC. Using reference TRBV15 and TRBJ2-1 for the parts outside the CDR3, the full variable domain is DAMVIQNPRYQVTQFGKPVTLSCSQTLNHNVMYWYQQKSSQAPKLLFHYYDKDFNNEADTPDNFQSRRPNTSFCFLDIRSPGLGDTAMYLCATSSRLAGEDEQFFGPGTRLTVL.

The chain carries TRBV27 and TRBJ1-2, with a possible D match to TRBD1 (5 bases). Germline V gene sequence: CDR1 MNHEY, CDR2 SMNVEV (reference sequence). V shed 7 bases and J shed 4 bases, with 22 bases lying between them. The length of the CDR3 is 16 residues. CDR3 in amino acids: CASTSARQPVGYGYTF. DNA for the CDR3: TGTGCCAGCACTTCAGCCCGACAGCCGGTGGGCTATGGCTACACCTTC.

This rearrangement joins TRBV7-8 to TRBJ1-1; weak D call: TRBD1 (5 bases). The CDR3 consists of 13 residues. The germline V and J ends were trimmed by 3 bases and 5 bases, with 10 bases remaining between them. From germline, CDR1 is SGHVS and CDR2 FQNEAQ. CDR3 nucleotides: TGTGCCAGCAGCTTTTCGGGGGAGACTGAAGCTTTCTTT. The encoded protein is CASSFSGETEAFF. Together with reference TRBV7-8 and TRBJ1-1, the CDR3 gives the full variable domain: GAGVSQSPRYKVAKRGQDVALRCDPISGHVSLFWYQQALGQGPEFLTYFQNEAQLDKSGLPSDRFFAERPEGSVSTLKIQRTQQEDSAVYLCASSFSGETEAFFGQGTRLTVV.

The chain uses TRBV28 and TRBJ1-1, with TRBD1 identical over 8 bases. Germline V gene lookup returns CDR1 MDHEN and CDR2 SYDVKM. The CDR3 length is 15 residues. The ends lost 4 bases at V and 1 base at J; junction bases unmatched: 5. The DNA for the CDR3 is TGTGCCAGCAGTTCACGGGGGACAGGGAACACTGAAGCTTTCTTT. Translated: CASSSRGTGNTEAFF.